This T cell receptor beta chain was captured in a study of blood T cell repertoires in COVID-19. Overall study: Samples taken during acute and convalescent COVID-19 were collected in the United States, Italy and Spain. PBMCs, B-cell-depleted T cells, or T cells were the source of the cDNA or gDNA that made up the material.

The CDR3 is 16 residues long. Germline V lookup: CDR1 SGHRS, CDR2 YFSETQ. The V and J ends lost 2 bases and 7 bases, in that order; junction bases with no gene match: 5. As processed by the authors: The assay estimated nucleated cells by amplifying reference gene primers. Profiled with immunoSEQ multiplex PCR; TCRdb holds only in-frame clones, not every one. Clone size and V and J calls were adopted from that table, with D and trimming inferred from the DNA. The sample lists over 110,000 clones; 80% to 90% were seen once. Sequencing input: peripheral blood. The rearrangement links TRBV5-1 to TRBJ2-3, with 15 bases lining up with TRBD2. This clonotype was obtained from a woman in her fifties or sixties with acute or convalescent COVID-19. The CDR3 sequence is CASSLGLAGGLNTQYF. Written as DNA, the CDR3 is TGCGCCAGCAGCTTAGGACTAGCGGGGGGGCTGAATACGCAGTATTTT.